This T cell receptor (beta chain) was identified in a study of cytomegalovirus exposure and HLA in healthy donors. Study details: Some 85 million unique TCRs from HLA-typed donors were held in an early data release.

In the case of this clone: Its target is not known.

Trimming pared 1 base from V and 5 bases from J, leaving 11 bases between. CDR3 length: 14 residues. Germline CDR1 reads MGHRA; CDR2 reads YSYEKL. General study findings and limits: Cytomegalovirus status, reportedly, was diagnosed with high specificity and sensitivity by the classifier. A missense DCLRE1C variant was associated with V- and J-gene trimming of TCR beta chains in a later analysis, and an independent cohort replicated the association. Common viral pathogens seemed, in a later analysis, to connect with several of the most significant clusters.

Both 60 Vbeta primers and 13 Jbeta primers went into the PCR. Sequenced by immunoSEQ multiplex PCR; TCRdb stores in-frame clones only, minus some. The sample holds about 97,000 clones, approximately 85% seen once. The chain recombines TRBV4-1 with TRBJ2-5, with a tentative D call TRBD1 (5 bases). This TCR derives from a man under 40 in good health and CMV-seronegative. The sequenced sample was PBMCs. The CDR3 DNA is TGCGCCAGCAGCCAAGGACAGTTTGGGGAGACCCAGTACTTC. It codes for CASSQGQFGETQYF.